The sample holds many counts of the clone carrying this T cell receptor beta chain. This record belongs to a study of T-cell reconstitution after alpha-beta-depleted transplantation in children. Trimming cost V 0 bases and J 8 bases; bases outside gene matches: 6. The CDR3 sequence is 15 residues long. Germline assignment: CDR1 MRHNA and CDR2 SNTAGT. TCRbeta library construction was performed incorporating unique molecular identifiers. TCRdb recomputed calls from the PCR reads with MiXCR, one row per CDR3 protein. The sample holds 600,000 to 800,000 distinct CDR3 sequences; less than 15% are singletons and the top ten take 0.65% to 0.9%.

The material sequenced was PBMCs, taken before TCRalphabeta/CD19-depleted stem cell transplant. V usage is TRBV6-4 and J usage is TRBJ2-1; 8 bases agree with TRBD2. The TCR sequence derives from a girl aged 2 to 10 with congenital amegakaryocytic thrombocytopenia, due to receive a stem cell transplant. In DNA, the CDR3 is TGTGCCAGCAGTGACTCTGGCGGGAGGCGGTATGAGCAGTTCTTC. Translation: CASSDSGGRRYEQFF.